These T cell receptor beta chains were read from a single sample in a study of blood T cell repertoires in COVID-19. Sequencing was performed with immunoSEQ multiplex PCR; in TCRdb, only in-frame clones are kept and a portion is missing. The sample carries some 110,000 clones, roughly four fifths recorded once. Specimen: peripheral blood. The receptors shown here come from a woman in her seventies with acute or convalescent COVID-19. CDR3s include the opening cysteine and the closing phenylalanine or tryptophan. A D gene is named only where the DNA matches it firmly. Clone size is given for some rows only: seen once, a few or many times, or a class if the clone is expanded.

j_call clone_size d_call v_call cdr3_aa cdr3_nt
TRBJ1-1 - - TRBV3-1/TRBV3-2 CASSALGDTEAFF TGTGCCAGCAGCGCCCTAGGGGACACTGAAGCTTTCTTT
TRBJ1-5 - - TRBV11-2 CASSLQGTHQPQHF TGTGCCAGCAGCTTACAGGGGACCCATCAGCCCCAGCATTTT
TRBJ1-6 - TRBD1 TRBV18 CASSPGGTGASPLHF TGTGCCAGCTCACCGGGCGGGACAGGGGCATCACCCCTCCACTTT
TRBJ1-1 few TRBD1 TRBV5-6 CASSFFQGAAFF TGTGCCAGCAGCTTCTTTCAGGGGGCCGCTTTCTTT
TRBJ2-7 - TRBD1 TRBV28 CASSKQGASYEQYF TGTGCCAGCAGCAAACAGGGGGCATCTTACGAGCAGTACTTC
TRBJ1-2 - TRBD1 TRBV7-2 CASSSAGAGQGRYGYTF TGTGCCAGCAGCTCCGCCGGTGCGGGACAGGGACGATATGGCTACACCTTC
TRBJ2-5 - - TRBV30 CAWSVVTSRGTQYF TGTGCCTGGAGTGTAGTCACCTCCCGGGGGACCCAGTACTTC
TRBJ2-1 - TRBD2 TRBV5-6 CASSLDGGATYNEQFF TGTGCCAGCAGCTTGGACGGGGGGGCCACCTACAATGAGCAGTTCTTC
TRBJ1-2 - TRBD1 TRBV5-1 CASKNQGGYGYTF TGCGCCAGCAAGAATCAGGGGGGCTATGGCTACACCTTC
TRBJ2-7 once - TRBV3-1/TRBV3-2 CASSQEGLGPRECEQYF TGTGCCAGCAGCCAAGAAGGGCTAGGCCCGAGGGAATGCGAGCAGTACTTC
TRBJ1-1 few - TRBV9 CASSVDSANTEAFF TGTGCCAGCAGCGTGGACAGTGCGAACACTGAAGCTTTCTTT
TRBJ1-2 - TRBD1 TRBV5-4 CASSSTGGRSDTF TGTGCCAGCAGCTCCACAGGGGGCCGAAGTGACACCTTC
TRBJ2-5 - TRBD2 TRBV4-1 CASSQVIAGGRETQYF TGCGCCAGCAGCCAAGTGATAGCGGGGGGGCGAGAGACCCAGTACTTC
TRBJ1-5 - TRBD1 TRBV2 CASSGDRFNQPQHF TGTGCCAGCAGTGGGGACAGGTTCAATCAGCCCCAGCATTTT
TRBJ1-1 - TRBD1 TRBV25-1 CASRNTGGAYTEAFF TGTGCCAGCAGGAATACAGGGGGCGCCTACACTGAAGCTTTCTTT
TRBJ2-1 - TRBD2 TRBV19 CASSIIGISGGTYNEQFF TGTGCCAGTAGTATTATCGGAATAAGCGGGGGGACCTACAATGAGCAGTTCTTC
TRBJ1-1 - - TRBV7-9 CASTDPGTSGGTEAFF TGTGCCAGCACAGATCCCGGGACATCTGGGGGCACTGAAGCTTTCTTT
TRBJ1-2 - - TRBV6-1 CASSEIHSYGYTF TGTGCCAGCAGTGAAATACACAGCTATGGCTACACCTTC
TRBJ1-1 - - TRBV5-6 CASSLGGGTRNTEAFF TGTGCCAGCAGCCTGGGGGGAGGGACTAGGAACACTGAAGCTTTCTTT
TRBJ2-3 few - TRBV7-8 CASSSPRERQGWTDTQYF TGTGCCAGCAGCTCACCCCGGGAGAGACAGGGCTGGACAGATACGCAGTATTTT
TRBJ1-1 once - TRBV6-5 CASSYSQGRAEAFF TGTGCCAGCAGTTACTCTCAGGGGCGTGCTGAAGCTTTCTTT
TRBJ2-7 - TRBD1 TRBV3-1/TRBV3-2 CASSQVQGQGDEQYF TGTGCCAGCAGCCAAGTTCAAGGACAGGGGGACGAGCAGTACTTC
TRBJ2-3 - TRBD2 TRBV2 CASKERGLDTQYF TGTGCCAGCAAGGAGCGGGGGCTAGATACGCAGTATTTT
TRBJ1-1 - TRBD1 TRBV13 CASSPIQGDTEAFF TGTGCCAGCAGCCCGATACAGGGGGACACTGAAGCTTTCTTT
TRBJ1-2 - - TRBV12-3/TRBV12-4 CASSLARGRYTF TGTGCCAGCAGTTTAGCGCGGGGCAGATACACCTTC
TRBJ1-6 - - TRBV27 CASSFLGDHGLHF TGTGCCAGCAGTTTTCTAGGCGATCATGGCCTCCACTTT
TRBJ2-1 - TRBD1 TRBV5-5 CASSRSGTGGAYNEQFF TGTGCCAGCAGCCGATCCGGGACAGGGGGCGCCTACAATGAGCAGTTCTTC
TRBJ2-1 - - TRBV9 CASSARVNNEQFF TGTGCCAGCAGCGCCCGGGTAAACAATGAGCAGTTCTTC
TRBJ1-4 once - TRBV19 CASSIPGEKLFF TGTGCCAGTAGTATACCGGGGGAAAAACTGTTTTTT
TRBJ2-3 - TRBD2 TRBV15 CATSRDSGSGGAGQYF TGTGCCACCAGCAGAGATTCGGGTAGCGGGGGGGCGGGCCAGTATTTT
TRBJ1-4 - TRBD1 TRBV2 CASSPGTDNEKLFF TGTGCCAGCAGTCCCGGGACAGATAATGAAAAACTGTTTTTT
TRBJ1-3 - - TRBV4-2 CASSQDPTPAGDTIYF TGTGCCAGCAGCCAAGACCCAACCCCGGCGGGGGACACCATATATTTT
TRBJ2-5 - TRBD2 TRBV9 CASSDRSGALQETQYF TGTGCCAGCAGCGACCGCAGCGGGGCCCTTCAAGAGACCCAGTACTTC
TRBJ1-5 - - TRBV4-2 CASSQDWLLLNEAGNQPQHF TGTGCCAGCAGCCAAGATTGGCTTCTTCTTAACGAGGCTGGCAATCAGCCCCAGCATTTT
TRBJ1-2 - TRBD1 TRBV25-1 CASSEWGQGVGYTF TGTGCCAGCAGTGAATGGGGACAGGGAGTTGGCTACACCTTC
TRBJ1-3 few - TRBV4-3 CASSQEAGISGNTIYF TGCGCCAGCAGCCAAGAAGCGGGCATCTCTGGAAACACCATATATTTT
TRBJ1-6 - - TRBV5-6 CASSLPGEDYNSPLHF TGTGCCAGCAGCTTACCCGGCGAGGACTATAATTCACCCCTCCACTTT
TRBJ1-5 once TRBD1 TRBV24-1 CATSDHRQGANQPQHF TGTGCCACCAGTGATCATCGACAGGGTGCAAACCAGCCCCAGCATTTT
TRBJ1-2 - - TRBV6-2/TRBV6-3 CASSYELQGLYTF TGTGCCAGCAGTTACGAACTACAGGGCCTTTACACCTTC
TRBJ1-1 - TRBD1 TRBV4-3 CASSQDLYRGNTEAFF TGCGCCAGCAGCCAAGATCTATACAGGGGGAACACTGAAGCTTTCTTT